The 21 T cell receptor beta chains below all came from one sample that was sequenced in a study of cytomegalovirus exposure and HLA in healthy donors. The PCR contained 60 Vbeta and 13 Jbeta primers. TCRdb's table, derived via immunoSEQ multiplex PCR, lists solely in-frame clones and lacks some. The sample yields 140,000 to 150,000 clones, roughly 78% seen once. Sequencing was done on a sample of PBMCs. Source of these receptors: a female donor in good health and CMV-seronegative.

This clone was recorded a few times. V usage is TRBV9 and J usage is TRBJ2-7; 7 nucleotides line up with TRBD2. Trimming at V came to 0 bases and at J to 0 bases, leaving 6 bases not matched to a gene. This CDR3 has 16 residues. Germline CDR1 and CDR2: SGDLS and YYNGEE. The CDR3 here is CASSVASGSLSYEQYF. The DNA for the CDR3 is TGTGCCAGCAGCGTAGCTAGCGGAAGTCTCTCCTACGAGCAGTACTTC.

Concerning this clone itself: Compared with germline, one end of the junction differs, possibly owing to a read error. The CDR3 bases are TGTGCCAGCGCACCGGGACTAGCGGGGATCGATACGCAGTATTTT. It specifies CASAPGLAGIDTQYF. The V call is TRBV18, the J call TRBJ2-3, with 13 bases fitting TRBD2. Germline loops: CDR1 KGHSH, CDR2 LQKENI. CDR3 length: 15 residues.

The rearrangement links TRBV4-2 to TRBJ2-1, with 8 bases lining up with TRBD2. Trimming removed 1 base from V and 7 bases from J; junction bases left unmatched: 9. The CDR3 extends over 16 amino acids. The germline CDR1 and CDR2 sequences are LGHNA and YNFKEQ. The CDR3 nucleotides read TGTGCCAGCAGCCAAGTGGCGAGCGGGAGTCCGAATGAGCAGTTCTTC. It specifies CASSQVASGSPNEQFF.

The chain has TRBV28 and TRBJ1-1, with TRBD1 as a possible D gene (6 bases). The V end lost 2 bases, the J end lost 4 bases, and 11 bases lay between the germline ends. The CDR3 is 14 residues long. Germline CDR1 MDHEN, CDR2 SYDVKM. The CDR3 spells CASSLTRGSTEAFF. The CDR3 DNA sequence: TGTGCCAGCAGTTTAACCAGGGGTAGCACTGAAGCTTTCTTT.

This chain links TRBV5-6 with TRBJ2-2, with 7 bases matching TRBD2. V lost 0 bases and J lost 4; bases outside the gene matches: 3. Germline CDR1 reads SGHDT; CDR2 reads YYEEEE. This CDR3 has 15 amino acids. CDR3 DNA sequence: TGTGCCAGCAGCTTGGCTGGCGGGGGCACCGGGGAGCTGTTTTTT. The encoded protein is CASSLAGGGTGELFF.

The V call is TRBV7-2, the J call TRBJ2-3; perhaps TRBD2 as D (6 bases). Trimming took off 1 base at V and 6 bases at J, with 11 bases between the two ends. The CDR3 is 14 amino acids. From germline, CDR1 is SGHTA and CDR2 FQGNSA. CDR3 sequence: CASSLGLARDTQYF. The CDR3 bases are TGTGCCAGCAGCTTAGGTCTAGCGCGTGATACGCAGTATTTT. The full variable domain, its missing parts supplied by reference TRBV7-2 and TRBJ2-3, is GAGVSQSPSNKVTEKGKDVELRCDPISGHTALYWYRQSLGQGLEFLIYFQGNSAPDKSGLPSDRFSAERTGGSVSTLTIQRTQQEDSAVYLCASSLGLARDTQYFGPGTRLTVL.

This chain connects TRBV29-1 to TRBJ1-4; the match to TRBD1 covers 10 bases. The V segment lost 7 bases and the J segment 10 bases; nucleotides outside the gene matches: 9. Germline loops: CDR1 SQVTM, CDR2 ANQGSEA. The length of the CDR3 is 13 residues. The CDR3 protein is CSGRQGASGKLFF. Here the CDR3 DNA reads TGCAGCGGTCGACAGGGGGCCTCGGGAAAACTGTTTTTT.

The rearrangement uses TRBV30 and TRBJ1-1, with D possibly TRBD1 on 6 matching bases. This CDR3 is 13 amino acids long. Trimming cost V 0 bases and J 14 bases, with 19 bases left between them. The germline CDR1 and CDR2 sequences are GTSNPN and SVGIG (reference sequence). CDR3 sequence: CAWSVLRGGGAFF. In DNA form, the CDR3 reads TGTGCCTGGAGTGTATTGAGAGGCGGGGGGGCCTTCTTT.

This sequence joins TRBV5-1 and TRBJ2-1, with TRBD1 as a possible D gene (5 bases). Looked up from germline, CDR1 is SGHRS and CDR2 is YFSETQ. The CDR3 runs 17 residues. Trimming took 4 bases from V and 0 from J, leaving 17 bases between them. The CDR3 DNA sequence: TGCGCCAGCAGCCCCACCTTCCAGGGTAGCTCCTACAATGAGCAGTTCTTC. Translating it yields CASSPTFQGSSYNEQFF.

The V call is TRBV6-6, the J call TRBJ2-2; the D gene is possibly TRBD2 (5 bases). V was cut by 2 bases and J by 10 bases, with 8 bases left in between. Germline V gives CDR1 MNHNY, CDR2 SVGAGI (reference sequence). The CDR3 totals 12 residues. This CDR3 is CASSYGSSELFF. The DNA of the CDR3 is TGTGCCAGCAGTTACGGGAGTTCGGAGCTGTTTTTT.

This clone appeared a single time. The chain uses TRBV5-4 and TRBJ2-7; D uncertain. Germline V lookup: CDR1 SGHNT, CDR2 YYREEE (reference sequence). The CDR3 sequence is 13 residues long. V was clipped by 4 bases and J by 2 bases, with 10 bases between them. The CDR3 sequence: CASSQEPTYEQYF. For the CDR3, the DNA is TGTGCCAGCAGCCAGGAACCAACCTACGAGCAGTACTTC.

This clone showed up just once. The V gene is TRBV28, the J gene TRBJ1-5, with 7 bases that match TRBD1. The CDR3 loop spans 13 amino acids. The V gene's germline CDR1 is MDHEN and CDR2 SYDVKM. The CDR3 is CRTGQEGDQPQHF. CDR3 nucleotide sequence: TGTCGCACCGGACAGGAGGGCGATCAGCCCCAGCATTTT.

This chain uses TRBV28 with TRBJ2-5, with D hard to call. Per the germline V gene, CDR1 is MDHEN and CDR2 is SYDVKM. Trimming stripped 1 base from V and 5 bases from J, with 8 bases between. The CDR3 consists of 13 residues. The CDR3 here is CASSLSAGETQYF. The CDR3 coding sequence is TGTGCCAGCAGTTTATCAGCCGGGGAGACCCAGTACTTC. The full variable domain, with the rest looked up from reference TRBV28 and TRBJ2-5, is DVKVTQSSRYLVKRTGEKVFLECVQDMDHENMFWYRQDPGLGLRLIYFSYDVKMKEKGDIPEGYSVSREKKERFSLILESASTNQTSMYLCASSLSAGETQYFGPGTRLLVL.

This clone was picked up one time. This chain links TRBV5-1 with TRBJ2-2; D is undetermined. CDR3 length: 16 residues. Trimming stripped 0 bases from V and 2 bases from J, with 11 bases between. Germline V gene data show CDR1 as SGHRS and CDR2 as YFSETQ. Written as DNA, the CDR3 is TGCGCCAGCAGCTTGGAAGTCAACAAAAACACCGGGGAGCTGTTTTTT. This encodes CASSLEVNKNTGELFF.

The chain couples TRBV19 to TRBJ2-3, with 10 bases aligning to TRBD2. The V and J ends lost 0 bases and 6 bases, in that order; junction bases with no gene match: 6. Germline values: CDR1 LNHDA, CDR2 SQIVND (reference sequence). This CDR3 has 16 residues. DNA for the CDR3: TGTGCCAGTAGTATAGAAGGAGCGGGGGGGCGGGATACGCAGTATTTT. It translates to CASSIEGAGGRDTQYF.

The chain employs TRBV13 and TRBJ2-1, with D possibly matching TRBD2 (7 bases). Germline CDR1 is PRHDT and CDR2 is FYEKMQ (reference sequence). The V end lost 5 bases, the J end lost 4 bases, and 18 bases lay between the germline ends. This CDR3 has 16 amino acids. In nucleotides, the CDR3 is TGTGCCAGCAGCCCCGGGGCGGGGGCGCGATACAATGAGCAGTTCTTC. Translating gives CASSPGAGARYNEQFF.

For the CDR3, the DNA is TGTGCCAGCAGCTTAGCGAAGGGGAGCTACACCTTC. Translating it yields CASSLAKGSYTF. The genes are TRBV7-2 and TRBJ1-2; D is perhaps TRBD1 (5 bases). V dropped 0 bases and J dropped 9 bases, with 8 bases sitting between them. This CDR3 has 12 residues. Germline CDR1 SGHTA, CDR2 FQGNSA. The variable domain in full, with the rest retrieved from reference TRBV7-2 and TRBJ1-2, is GAGVSQSPSNKVTEKGKDVELRCDPISGHTALYWYRQSLGQGLEFLIYFQGNSAPDKSGLPSDRFSAERTGGSVSTLTIQRTQQEDSAVYLCASSLAKGSYTFGSGTRLTVV.

About this clone itself: One end of the junction varies from germline; a read error may be responsible. This sequence joins TRBV10-3 and TRBJ1-2, with 7 bases matching TRBD1. This CDR3 contains 17 residues. Germline V gene lookup returns CDR1 ENHRY and CDR2 SYGVKD. This chain's CDR3 is CAISDEGARSAIYGYPF. The CDR3 DNA sequence: TGTGCCATCAGTGATGAGGGGGCGCGGAGTGCGATCTATGGCTACCCCTTC.

This clone was found a few times. The chain links TRBV5-6 to TRBJ2-3; TRBD2 matches at 8 bases. Losses at the gene ends were 0 bases for V and 3 bases for J; bases not matched to a gene: 9. Per the germline V gene, CDR1 is SGHDT and CDR2 is YYEEEE. The CDR3 runs 17 residues. The CDR3 DNA sequence: TGTGCCAGCAGCTTGGGTCCGGGACTAGAATTTACAGATACGCAGTATTTT. Translating it yields CASSLGPGLEFTDTQYF. The variable domain in full, completed from reference TRBV5-6 and TRBJ2-3, reads DAGVTQSPTHLIKTRGQQVTLRCSPKSGHDTVSWYQQALGQGPQFIFQYYEEEERQRGNFPDRFSGHQFPNYSSELNVNALLLGDSALYLCASSLGPGLEFTDTQYFGPGTRLTVL.

This chain connects TRBV11-2 to TRBJ2-1; D remains ambiguous. The CDR3 loop spans 13 amino acids. V gave up 5 bases and J gave up 7 bases, with 12 bases separating them. Germline V gives CDR1 SGHAT, CDR2 FQNNGV. The CDR3, as DNA: TGTGCCAGCAGCAAAAACAGAGCTAATGAGCAGTTCTTC. Protein sequence: CASSKNRANEQFF.

V gene TRBV28 combines with J gene TRBJ1-5, with 8 nucleotides matching TRBD1. The length of the CDR3 is 14 residues. Germline CDR1 and CDR2: MDHEN and SYDVKM. V lost 8 bases, J lost 6 bases, and 9 bases stayed unmatched. CDR3 protein: CASHGQGTVQPQHF. DNA for the CDR3: TGTGCCAGCCATGGACAGGGTACGGTTCAGCCCCAGCATTTT.